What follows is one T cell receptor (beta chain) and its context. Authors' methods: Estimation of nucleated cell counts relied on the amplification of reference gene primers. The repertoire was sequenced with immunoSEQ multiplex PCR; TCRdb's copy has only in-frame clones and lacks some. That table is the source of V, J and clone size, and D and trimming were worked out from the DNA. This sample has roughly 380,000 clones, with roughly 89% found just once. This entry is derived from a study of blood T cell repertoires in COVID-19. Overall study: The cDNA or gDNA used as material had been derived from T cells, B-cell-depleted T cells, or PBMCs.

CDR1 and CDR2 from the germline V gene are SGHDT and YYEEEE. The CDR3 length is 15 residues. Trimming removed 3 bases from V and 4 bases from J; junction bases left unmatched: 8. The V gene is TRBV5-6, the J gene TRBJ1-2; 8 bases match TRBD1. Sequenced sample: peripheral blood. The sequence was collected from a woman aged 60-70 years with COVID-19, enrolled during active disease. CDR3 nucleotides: TGTGCCAGCAGCTGGGGGGACAGGACTGGCTATGGCTACACCTTC. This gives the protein CASSWGDRTGYGYTF.